These 19 T cell receptor beta chains came from one sample sequenced in a study of post-analysis software for immune sequencing data. The antigens these receptors bind are not known. Study conclusions and caveats: Higher frequency in patients than in controls was seen for roughly five TRBV segments, with TRBV5-6, TRBV5-1 and TRBV20-1 among them.

Included in the TCR beta cDNA libraries were unique molecular identifiers. TCRdb re-analysed the PCR reads in MiXCR, keeping a single row per CDR3 protein. This repertoire shows 350,000 to 450,000 distinct CDR3 sequences, more than 30% found once; its top ten account for about 8%. The sample taken for sequencing was blood. The source of these receptors is a girl aged 2 to 9 with multiple sclerosis.

This chain uses TRBV3-1 with TRBJ2-3, with 7 bases identical to TRBD2. CDR3 length: 15 amino acids. The V and J ends lost 3 bases and 2 bases, in that order; junction bases with no gene match: 5. Germline V gives CDR1 LGHDT, CDR2 YNNKEL (reference sequence). DNA for the CDR3: TGTGCCAGCAGCCATATAGCGGGCCCCACAGATACGCAGTATTTT. Amino acid sequence: CASSHIAGPTDTQYF.

V usage is TRBV7-8 and J usage is TRBJ2-1; D possibly corresponds to TRBD1 (5 bases). Trimming left V 4 bases short and J 10 bases short, with 11 bases between. The CDR3 spans 12 residues. The germline gives CDR1 SGHVS, CDR2 FQNEAQ. The CDR3 protein is CASSWGSVEQFF. As DNA, the CDR3 is TGTGCCAGCAGCTGGGGCTCCGTCGAGCAGTTCTTC. Combining the CDR3 with reference TRBV7-8 and TRBJ2-1 gives the whole variable domain GAGVSQSPRYKVAKRGQDVALRCDPISGHVSLFWYQQALGQGPEFLTYFQNEAQLDKSGLPSDRFFAERPEGSVSTLKIQRTQQEDSAVYLCASSWGSVEQFFGPGTRLTVL.

In this sample, this clonotype turned up a few times. The chain couples TRBV10-3 to TRBJ1-4; no clear D. Germline V gene data show CDR1 as ENHRY and CDR2 as SYGVKD. The CDR3 is made up of 14 amino acids. Trimming cost V 4 bases and J 7 bases, with 13 bases left between them. CDR3 in amino acids: CAISGTGKFEKLFF. The CDR3 coding sequence is TGTGCCATCAGTGGGACCGGAAAGTTTGAAAAACTGTTTTTT.

This sequence joins TRBV9 and TRBJ1-4; D perhaps matches TRBD1 (6 bases). V lost 2 bases and J 0 bases, leaving 17 bases between the germline ends. This CDR3 spans 18 amino acids. Germline V CDR1 and CDR2: SGDLS, YYNGEE. CDR3 sequence reads: CASSVAVGTQATNEKLFF. CDR3 in DNA: TGTGCCAGCAGCGTGGCAGTTGGGACACAAGCAACTAATGAAAAACTGTTTTTT. Full variable domain (missing parts from reference TRBV9 and TRBJ1-4): DSGVTQTPKHLITATGQRVTLRCSPRSGDLSVYWYQQSLDQGLQFLIQYYNGEERAKGNILERFSAQQFPDLHSELNLSSLELGDSALYFCASSVAVGTQATNEKLFFGSGTQLSVL.

The chain couples TRBV10-1 to TRBJ2-2; D unresolved. Germline V gene lookup returns CDR1 WNHNN and CDR2 SYGVQD (reference sequence). The CDR3 consists of 15 residues. V dropped 2 bases and J dropped 1 base, with 8 bases sitting between them. CDR3 DNA sequence: TGCGCCAGCAGTGAGGGCACTATGAACACCGGGGAGCTGTTTTTT. It specifies CASSEGTMNTGELFF.

The chain has TRBV2 and TRBJ2-1, with a tentative D call TRBD2 (5 bases). There are 11 residues in the CDR3. The V and J ends lost 7 bases and 7 bases respectively, with 8 bases between them. Germline V gene sequence: CDR1 SNHLY, CDR2 FYNNEI. CDR3 in DNA: TGTGCCAGCAAGAGGGAAAATGAGCAGTTCTTC. The encoded protein is CASKRENEQFF.

This clonotype has only a few counts. The chain has TRBV20-1 and TRBJ2-5; 10 bases are shared with TRBD2. This CDR3 has 20 residues. V lost 2 bases to trimming and J lost 11 bases; unmatched junction nucleotides: 29. CDR1 is DFQATT and CDR2 is SNEGSKA in the germline V gene (reference sequence). The CDR3 bases are TGCAGTGCTAGACGAACGGGGACCCTCAGGACTAGCGGCTACGGAGGGGAGCAGTACTTC. Amino acids: CSARRTGTLRTSGYGGEQYF.

The chain couples TRBV29-1 to TRBJ2-3; TRBD2 matches at 10 bases. The germline V gene has CDR1 SQVTM and CDR2 ANQGSEA. The CDR3 consists of 15 residues. Trimming removed 3 bases from V and 4 bases from J; junction bases left unmatched: 7. Here the CDR3 DNA reads TGCAGCGTTGAGGGGGGACTAGCGTTGGCAGATACGCAGTATTTT. Its protein is CSVEGGLALADTQYF.

The chain recombines TRBV4-3 with TRBJ1-3, with D uncertain. The V end was cut by 0 bases, the J end by 4 bases, with 10 bases between. CDR3 size: 15 residues. Germline V gene lookup returns CDR1 LGHNA and CDR2 YSLEER. The CDR3 DNA reads as TGCGCCAGCAGCCAAGATTGGAGTTCAGGAAACACCATATATTTT. It codes for CASSQDWSSGNTIYF.

The chain recombines TRBV27 with TRBJ2-7; a weak D match, TRBD1 (6 bases). Germline lookup yields CDR1 MNHEY and CDR2 SMNVEV (reference sequence). V was pared by 5 bases and J by 3 bases, with 17 bases between. CDR3 length: 15 residues. DNA of the CDR3: TGTGCCAGCAGTCCTACAGGGTCCTTATTCTACGAGCAGTACTTC. It codes for CASSPTGSLFYEQYF.

The J gene is TRBJ2-7, the V gene TRBV12-5; D is perhaps TRBD1 (6 bases). The germline V and J ends were trimmed by 1 base and 3 bases, with 16 bases remaining between them. This CDR3 is 16 amino acids long. Looked up from germline, CDR1 is LGHNT and CDR2 is FRNRAP. CDR3 DNA: TGTGCTAGTGGTTTGGCATCGGACAGCGGAGTCTACGAGCAGTACTTC. Its protein product is CASGLASDSGVYEQYF. Using reference TRBV12-5 and TRBJ2-7 for the parts outside the CDR3, the full variable domain is DARVTQTPRHKVTEMGQEVTMRCQPILGHNTVFWYRQTMMQGLELLAYFRNRAPLDDSGMPKDRFSAEMPDATLATLKIQPSEPRDSAVYFCASGLASDSGVYEQYFGPGTRLTVT.

The chain combines TRBV3-1 with TRBJ2-4, with D perhaps TRBD1 (6 bases). Germline-derived CDR1 and CDR2 are LGHDT and YNNKEL (reference sequence). The V end lost 3 bases, the J end lost 8 bases, and 8 bases lay between the germline ends. The CDR3 is 12 residues long. DNA for the CDR3: TGTGCCAGCAGCCAGGGGGCAGACATTCAGTACTTC. It specifies CASSQGADIQYF. Filled out from reference TRBV3-1 and TRBJ2-4, the complete variable domain reads DTAVSQTPKYLVTQMGNDKSIKCEQNLGHDTMYWYKQDSKKFLKIMFSYNNKELIINETVPNRFSPKSPDKAHLNLHINSLELGDSAVYFCASSQGADIQYFGAGTRLSVL.

This clonotype appeared a few times. Here the CDR3 DNA reads TGCGCCAGCAGCTTGGAGAGACACCTCTCCTACGAGCAGTACTTC. Protein: CASSLERHLSYEQYF. The chain links TRBV5-1 to TRBJ2-7; D unclear. Trimming removed 0 bases from V and 0 bases from J, with 10 bases in between. Germline V gives CDR1 SGHRS, CDR2 YFSETQ. CDR3 length: 15 residues.

This chain uses TRBV12-2 with TRBJ2-1. TRBV12-2 is reported as a pseudogene. This CDR3 has 14 amino acids. CDR3 sequence reads: CASRLGGRVHEQFF. DNA of the CDR3: TGTGCAAGTCGCTTAGGAGGTAGGGTGCATGAGCAGTTCTTC.

J is TRBJ2-6 and V is TRBV5-1, with D uncertain. CDR3 length: 18 amino acids. Deletions cut 2 bases from V and 0 bases from J, with 15 bases between. Germline assignment: CDR1 SGHRS and CDR2 YFSETQ. DNA of the CDR3: TGCGCCAGCAGCTTTCGGACCTCAACCCTCTCTGGGGCCAACGTCCTGACTTTC. Translation: CASSFRTSTLSGANVLTF.

This clonotype has only a few counts. V usage is TRBV28 and J usage is TRBJ1-2; 7 nucleotides match TRBD1. This CDR3 contains 14 residues. Unmatched junction bases numbered 9, after V lost 6 bases and J lost 5 bases. CDR1 is MDHEN and CDR2 is SYDVKM in the germline V gene. CDR3 sequence reads: CASRVTGPLYGYTF. The CDR3 nucleotides are TGTGCCAGCAGGGTGACAGGGCCCCTATATGGCTACACCTTC.

The V and J genes are TRBV7-2 and TRBJ1-6, with a weak D call TRBD1 (6 bases). Between the trimmed V and J ends, which lost 3 bases and 10 bases, there was a span of 13 bases. The germline CDR1 and CDR2 sequences are SGHTA and FQGNSA. This CDR3 is built from 14 residues. The CDR3 sequence is CASSLGGGYSPLHF. CDR3 DNA sequence: TGTGCCAGCAGCTTGGGGGGCGGATACTCACCCCTCCACTTT. The complete variable domain, with remaining parts taken from reference TRBV7-2 and TRBJ1-6, reads GAGVSQSPSNKVTEKGKDVELRCDPISGHTALYWYRQSLGQGLEFLIYFQGNSAPDKSGLPSDRFSAERTGGSVSTLTIQRTQQEDSAVYLCASSLGGGYSPLHFGNGTRLTVT.

This chain joins TRBV6-6 and TRBJ1-2; the D gene is possibly TRBD1 (5 bases). The germline V and J ends were trimmed by 2 bases and 6 bases, with 10 bases remaining between them. CDR1 MNHNY and CDR2 SVGAGI come from the germline V gene (reference sequence). CDR3 length: 13 amino acids. The CDR3 protein is CASSYGRGDGYTF. The CDR3 nucleotides read TGTGCCAGCAGTTACGGAAGGGGTGATGGCTACACCTTC.

The rearrangement uses TRBV21-1 and TRBJ2-7. TRBV21-1 represents a pseudogene. The CDR3 sequence is 13 residues long. CDR3 protein: CASSKGPTYEQYF. For the CDR3, the DNA is TGTGCCAGCAGCAAAGGGCCTACCTACGAGCAGTACTTC.